One and the same sample provided the 2 T cell receptor beta chains below, sequenced in a study of T cell repertoires in cytomegalovirus infection. Each CDR3 protein is one row after TCRdb ran MiXCR on the reads. The sample holds around 740,000 distinct CDR3 sequences, less than 40% seen once. The specimen sequenced was PBMCs. The receptors were gathered from a human donor in good health (CMV status not recorded). Some clones in this sample may be carry-over from other donors' samples.

CDR3: CASSLGARTNTGELFF. In DNA form, the CDR3 reads TGCGCCAGCAGCTTGGGGGCCCGGACGAACACCGGGGAGCTGTTTTTT. The chain uses TRBV5-1 and TRBJ2-2; no clear D gene. The CDR3 contains 16 residues. CDR1 is SGHRS, CDR2 YFSETQ, per germline. The V and J ends lost 0 bases and 0 bases respectively, with 9 bases between them.

This clonotype was counted between two and nine times. The chain couples TRBV12-3 or TRBV12-4 to TRBJ2-1; 10 bases map to TRBD2. The CDR3 contains 14 residues. The J segment lost 4 bases and the V segment lost 6 bases, leaving 3 bases of the junction unmatched. CDR3 coding DNA: TGTGCCAGCAGGGGGACTAGCGCGTACAATGAGCAGTTCTTC. Its translation is CASRGTSAYNEQFF.